A single sample gave rise to the 12 T cell receptor beta chains below, sequenced in a study of cytomegalovirus exposure and HLA in healthy donors (dated by TCRdb to 2016 to 2017). Libraries were prepared through the immunoSEQ multiplex PCR assay. For the multiplex PCR, a mixture combining 60 forward primers for TCR Vbeta segments and 13 reverse primers for TCR Jbeta segments was used. Here the immuneACCESS table is served through TCRdb, limited to in-frame sequences with V and J called. Missing clones are a known gap in these copies; in checked studies unresolved V genes cover under half, and the rest lacks a known reason. The sample profile shows tens of thousands of clones; roughly three quarters of them were found once. The ten most abundant clones make up 1.4% of the sample. Sequencing used PBMCs. The receptors originated from a male donor in good health and CMV-seronegative.

V and J are TRBV5-6 and TRBJ1-2; no reliable D call. Trimming removed 2 bases from V and 0 bases from J, with 5 bases in between. CDR1 is SGHDT, CDR2 YYEEEE, per germline. The CDR3 contains 13 residues. In nucleotides, the CDR3 is TGTGCCAGCAGCTTCTTAGCTAACTATGGCTACACCTTC. Amino acids: CASSFLANYGYTF. Full variable domain (rest looked up from reference TRBV5-6 and TRBJ1-2): DAGVTQSPTHLIKTRGQQVTLRCSPKSGHDTVSWYQQALGQGPQFIFQYYEEEERQRGNFPDRFSGHQFPNYSSELNVNALLLGDSALYLCASSFLANYGYTFGSGTRLTVV.

J is TRBJ2-7 and V is TRBV30; tentatively, D is TRBD2 (6 bases). There are 14 residues in the CDR3. CDR1 and CDR2 from the germline V gene are GTSNPN and SVGIG (reference sequence). V dropped 5 bases and J dropped 4 bases, with 18 bases sitting between them. The CDR3 coding sequence is TGTGCCTGGCGTATACGGGGGACTCGGTACGAGCAGTACTTC. This translates into CAWRIRGTRYEQYF.

V gene TRBV7-2 combines with J gene TRBJ1-4; 8 bases map to TRBD1. The CDR3 is 15 amino acids. Germline-derived CDR1 and CDR2 are SGHTA and FQGNSA. Trimming removed 3 bases from V and 4 bases from J; junction bases left unmatched: 4. CDR3 sequence reads: CASSLGQAFNEKLFF. The CDR3 nucleotides are TGTGCCAGCAGCTTGGGACAGGCGTTTAATGAAAAACTGTTTTTT.

The CDR3 nucleotides are TGTGCCAGCAGGGGACACGCCTATAATTCACCCCTCCACTTT. Its protein is CASRGHAYNSPLHF. This chain connects TRBV27 to TRBJ1-6; maybe TRBD1 (6 bases). With 6 bases removed from V and 2 bases from J, the gap between germline ends came to 8 bases. Germline values: CDR1 MNHEY, CDR2 SMNVEV (reference sequence). The CDR3 is 14 amino acids.

The chain links TRBV28 to TRBJ1-4, with 8 bases matching TRBD1. This CDR3 is 18 amino acids long. Germline CDR1 is MDHEN and CDR2 is SYDVKM. Trimming removed 5 bases from V and 1 base from J; junction bases left unmatched: 12. CDR3 region: CASSPGDRRELTNEKLFF. The CDR3 nucleotides read TGTGCCAGCAGTCCCGGGGACAGGCGCGAGTTAACTAATGAAAAACTGTTTTTT. The full variable domain, in which reference TRBV28 and TRBJ1-4 provide the parts outside the CDR3, is DVKVTQSSRYLVKRTGEKVFLECVQDMDHENMFWYRQDPGLGLRLIYFSYDVKMKEKGDIPEGYSVSREKKERFSLILESASTNQTSMYLCASSPGDRRELTNEKLFFGSGTQLSVL.

This chain links TRBV6-6 with TRBJ1-2, with 8 positions matching TRBD1. From germline, CDR1 is MNHNY and CDR2 SVGAGI (reference sequence). After removal of 5 bases from V and 5 bases from J, the junction contained 7 bases not matched to a gene. CDR3 length equals 14 residues. The CDR3 sequence is CASSTRQGFYGYTF. The CDR3 DNA reads TGTGCCAGCAGTACGCGACAGGGGTTTTATGGCTACACCTTC.

Of note for this clone: Within the sample, other DNA sequences also encode this same CDR3. The V and J genes are TRBV5-1 and TRBJ2-3, with D perhaps matching TRBD1 (6 bases). Between the trimmed V and J ends, which lost 2 bases and 6 bases, there was a span of 7 bases. This CDR3 has 12 amino acids. Germline V gene data show CDR1 as SGHRS and CDR2 as YFSETQ. CDR3: CASSLTGDTQYF. DNA for the CDR3: TGCGCCAGCAGCTTAACAGGGGATACGCAGTATTTT.

This chain joins TRBV5-1 and TRBJ2-5, with 9 positions matching TRBD2. The CDR3 extends over 16 amino acids. Germline CDR1 SGHRS, CDR2 YFSETQ. J lost 5 bases, V lost 0 bases, and 8 bases had no gene match. The CDR3 nucleotides are TGCGCCAGCAGCTTGGCCCCTAGCGGGGCGGGGGAGACCCAGTACTTC. Encoded protein: CASSLAPSGAGETQYF.

The rearrangement uses TRBV19 and TRBJ1-1, with D tentatively TRBD1 (6 bases). Germline V gene data show CDR1 as LNHDA and CDR2 as SQIVND (reference sequence). The CDR3 has 15 amino acids. The V end was cut by 4 bases, the J end by 3 bases, with 15 bases between. This CDR3 is CASSTRQAGDTEAFF. The CDR3 DNA is TGTGCCAGTAGTACCCGACAGGCGGGGGACACTGAAGCTTTCTTT.

The chain combines TRBV7-2 with TRBJ1-1; 7 nucleotides match TRBD1. Germline assignment: CDR1 SGHTA and CDR2 FQGNSA. The ends lost 1 base at V and 4 bases at J; junction bases unmatched: 9. The length of the CDR3 is 16 residues. CDR3 loop: CASSLEGARLGTEAFF. As DNA, the CDR3 is TGTGCCAGCAGCTTAGAGGGGGCGCGGTTGGGCACTGAAGCTTTCTTT.

This clone was observed a handful of times. The rearrangement links TRBV13 to TRBJ2-2; D is possibly TRBD2 (6 bases). CDR1 is PRHDT and CDR2 is FYEKMQ in the germline V gene (reference sequence). The CDR3 has 14 residues. The germline V and J ends were trimmed by 6 bases and 6 bases, with 14 bases remaining between them. CDR3 in DNA: TGTGCCAGCAGACACAGCGGGCGCGCCGGGGAGCTGTTTTTT. It yields the protein CASRHSGRAGELFF. The whole variable domain, remainder taken from reference TRBV13 and TRBJ2-2, is AAGVIQSPRHLIKEKRETATLKCYPIPRHDTVYWYQQGPGQDPQFLISFYEKMQSDKGSIPDRFSAQQFSDYHSELNMSSLELGDSALYFCASRHSGRAGELFFGEGSRLTVL.

This chain links TRBV10-3 with TRBJ2-2; weak D call: TRBD1 (6 bases). Germline V lookup: CDR1 ENHRY, CDR2 SYGVKD. CDR3 size: 14 residues. With 0 bases removed from V and 5 bases from J, the gap between germline ends came to 7 bases. In nucleotides, the CDR3 is TGTGCCATCAGTGAGTCTACAGGGACCGGGGAGCTGTTTTTT. Residues: CAISESTGTGELFF.